Each of the 16 T cell receptor beta chains below was sequenced from the same sample in a study of type 1 regulatory T cells. TCRdb ran MiXCR on the reads and lists one entry per CDR3 protein. The table includes about 67,000 distinct CDR3 sequences, approximately 50% detected once. No antigen is known for these receptors. The sample comprised cultured non-Tr1 T cells, either the whole culture or a sorted T cell fraction (not recorded which). These receptors were collected from a human donor in good health.

This clonotype has a handful of counts. V usage is TRBV14 and J usage is TRBJ1-2; weak D call: TRBD1 (6 bases). This CDR3 comprises 15 residues. Per germline, CDR1 SGHDN and CDR2 FVKESK. V was pared by 2 bases and J by 8 bases, with 18 bases between. CDR3 DNA sequence: TGTGCCAGCAGCCAACAACAGGGAGGCGTGAGGGGCTACACCTTC. This codes for CASSQQQGGVRGYTF.

This clonotype has a handful of counts. V and J are TRBV20-1 and TRBJ2-3, with D hard to call. The V end lost 3 bases, the J end lost 5 bases, and 12 bases lay between the germline ends. The V gene's germline CDR1 is DFQATT and CDR2 SNEGSKA (reference sequence). The CDR3 contains 13 residues. The CDR3 loop reads CSASARLGDTQYF. The CDR3 region has the DNA TGCAGTGCTAGCGCTAGGTTGGGAGATACGCAGTATTTT.

The V and J genes are TRBV6-6 and TRBJ1-3; no definite D call. The germline CDR1 and CDR2 sequences are MNHNY and SVGAGI (reference sequence). The CDR3 extends over 14 amino acids. Trimming shortened V by 4 bases and J by 1 base, and 8 bases separated the two germline ends. The CDR3 region is CASSSRVSGNTIYF. The CDR3 DNA sequence: TGTGCCAGCAGTTCAAGGGTGTCTGGAAACACCATATATTTT.

The CDR3 sequence is CASSLGGLAGVNTEAFF. For the CDR3, the DNA is TGCGCCAGCAGCTTGGGAGGGTTGGCAGGGGTTAACACTGAAGCTTTCTTT. The chain uses TRBV5-1 and TRBJ1-1; a weak D match, TRBD1 (6 bases). The CDR3 contains 17 residues. Trimming cost V 0 bases and J 2 bases, with 17 bases left between them. Germline V gives CDR1 SGHRS, CDR2 YFSETQ.

The V gene is TRBV19, the J gene TRBJ1-5; a weak D match, TRBD1 (6 bases). CDR3 length: 14 amino acids. Germline CDR1 is LNHDA and CDR2 is SQIVND (reference sequence). V lost 7 bases to trimming and J lost 2 bases, with 12 bases between them. The CDR3 coding sequence is TGTGCCAGTACCCCCCGACAGGGCAATCAGCCCCAGCATTTT. It yields the protein CASTPRQGNQPQHF.

The DNA of the CDR3 is TGTGCCAGCAGCTTGGATCCTATGACAGGGTTACATGGCTACACCTTC. Protein: CASSLDPMTGLHGYTF. The V call is TRBV7-3, the J call TRBJ1-2; 7 positions match TRBD1. V shed 3 bases, J shed 6 bases, and the junction held 13 bases outside the gene matches. CDR1 is SGHTA, CDR2 FQGTGA, per germline. The CDR3 spans 16 residues.

The rearrangement links TRBV6-1 to TRBJ1-1; D remains ambiguous. This CDR3 is built from 14 residues. The V gene lost 1 base and the J gene lost 1 base, with 7 bases spanning the gap. CDR1 and CDR2 (germline): MNHNS, SASEGT. The CDR3 nucleotides are TGTGCCAGCAGTGAAGTGAGTGGGAACACTGAAGCTTTCTTT. It encodes CASSEVSGNTEAFF.

The chain uses TRBV5-1 and TRBJ2-1; the D gene is possibly TRBD1 (6 bases). CDR1 SGHRS and CDR2 YFSETQ come from the germline V gene. CDR3 length: 15 amino acids. Trimming pared 0 bases from V and 6 bases from J, leaving 13 bases between. The CDR3 loop reads CASSLDRARSNEQFF. CDR3 sequence (DNA): TGCGCCAGCAGCTTGGACAGGGCTAGAAGCAATGAGCAGTTCTTC.

This chain uses TRBV7-9 with TRBJ2-2; maybe TRBD2 (6 bases). CDR3 length: 15 amino acids. Germline CDR1 reads SEHNR; CDR2 reads FQNEAQ (reference sequence). The V end was cut by 6 bases, the J end by 4 bases, with 15 bases between. CDR3 in DNA: TGTGCCAGCAGTCGTTACGGGGGTGGCACCGGGGAGCTGTTTTTT. Its translation is CASSRYGGGTGELFF.

This clonotype has only a few counts. This rearrangement joins TRBV5-1 to TRBJ1-2, with 9 bases identical to TRBD1. CDR3 length: 14 residues. V was pared by 4 bases and J by 7 bases, with 8 bases of the junction left unmatched. The germline gives CDR1 SGHRS, CDR2 YFSETQ. The CDR3 is CASSTGTGSGGYTF. CDR3 in DNA: TGCGCCAGCAGCACCGGGACAGGGTCGGGTGGCTACACCTTC.

V usage is TRBV7-9 and J usage is TRBJ2-3; 13 nucleotides agree with TRBD2. The J segment lost 4 bases and the V segment lost 5 bases, leaving 12 bases of the junction unmatched. CDR1 and CDR2 from the germline V gene are SEHNR and FQNEAQ (reference sequence). The CDR3 contains 18 residues. CDR3 amino acids: CASSPGTSGDLRADTQYF. CDR3 sequence (DNA): TGTGCCAGCAGCCCCGGGACTAGCGGGGACCTCCGGGCAGATACGCAGTATTTT.

This clonotype was counted only a few times. The gene calls are TRBV5-1 and TRBJ2-7; 7 nucleotides align to TRBD1. There are 16 residues in the CDR3. The germline V gene encodes CDR1 SGHRS and CDR2 YFSETQ. With 1 base clipped from V and 0 bases from J, the junction kept 7 bases outside the gene matches. In nucleotides, the CDR3 is TGCGCCAGCAGCTTGTCGGCAGGGGGTTTCTCCTACGAGCAGTACTTC. Translating gives CASSLSAGGFSYEQYF.

The rearrangement links TRBV6-2 or TRBV6-3 to TRBJ2-6; D is ambiguous. The V gene's germline CDR1 is MNHEY and CDR2 SVGEGT. The CDR3 loop spans 19 amino acids. The V and J ends lost 0 bases and 0 bases respectively, with 15 bases between them. This CDR3 reads CASSYSGIPSVSGANVLTF. In nucleotides, the CDR3 is TGTGCCAGCAGTTACTCGGGCATCCCCTCCGTCTCTGGGGCCAACGTCCTGACTTTC.

The V call is TRBV5-4, the J call TRBJ2-1, with 9 bases identical to TRBD1. Germline V gives CDR1 SGHNT, CDR2 YYREEE (reference sequence). The CDR3 length is 16 residues. The V segment lost 1 base and the J segment 5 bases; nucleotides outside the gene matches: 7. In DNA form, the CDR3 reads TGTGCCAGCAGCTTGTGGGACAGGGACCCCAACAATGAGCAGTTCTTC. Protein: CASSLWDRDPNNEQFF.

This chain connects TRBV24-1 to TRBJ2-1; D may be TRBD2 (6 bases). The CDR3 loop spans 16 amino acids. Germline V gene sequence: CDR1 KGHDR, CDR2 SFDVKD. Trimming stripped 0 bases from V and 5 bases from J, with 13 bases between. The CDR3 spells CATSDLGVERDNEQFF. As DNA, the CDR3 is TGTGCCACCAGTGATTTGGGGGTTGAGCGGGACAATGAGCAGTTCTTC.

V is TRBV7-2 and J is TRBJ2-2; D ambiguous. The CDR3 contains 13 residues. Germline lookup yields CDR1 SGHTA and CDR2 FQGNSA. Trimming removed 5 bases at V and 6 bases at J, with 10 bases between. CDR3 sequence (DNA): TGTGCCAGCAGCCGAGCGTTCTCCGGGGAGCTGTTTTTT. Protein sequence: CASSRAFSGELFF.